There are a few counts of the clone carrying this TCR beta chain. Its antigen is not known. This specimen comes from a study of T cells in Graves' hyperthyroidism and ophthalmopathy. Looking at the study overall: Peripheral blood was drawn at first diagnosis, prior to all treatment.

Amplification yielded TCR beta CDR3 regions, with RNA transcripts as the source. The TCR CDR3 was amplified in a first-round RT-PCR using the HTBI primer set. TCRdb re-derived calls from the multiplex PCR reads in MiXCR, one entry per CDR3 protein. The data show approximately 640,000 distinct CDR3 sequences, 15% to 20% seen once. Study-level findings and limits: Stable hyperthyroidism and ophthalmopathy were separated using 13 V-J signatures.

Trimming took 0 bases from V and 3 from J; bases not matched to a gene: 5. The CDR3 has 15 residues. This chain connects TRBV12-3 or TRBV12-4 to TRBJ2-7; 7 positions match TRBD2. The sequencing input was blood. The receptor's source is a woman in her twenties or thirties with Graves' hyperthyroidism. CDR3 in DNA: TGTGCCAGCAGTTTAGCGGGAGGGGTTCACTACGAGCAGTACTTC. Encoded protein: CASSLAGGVHYEQYF.